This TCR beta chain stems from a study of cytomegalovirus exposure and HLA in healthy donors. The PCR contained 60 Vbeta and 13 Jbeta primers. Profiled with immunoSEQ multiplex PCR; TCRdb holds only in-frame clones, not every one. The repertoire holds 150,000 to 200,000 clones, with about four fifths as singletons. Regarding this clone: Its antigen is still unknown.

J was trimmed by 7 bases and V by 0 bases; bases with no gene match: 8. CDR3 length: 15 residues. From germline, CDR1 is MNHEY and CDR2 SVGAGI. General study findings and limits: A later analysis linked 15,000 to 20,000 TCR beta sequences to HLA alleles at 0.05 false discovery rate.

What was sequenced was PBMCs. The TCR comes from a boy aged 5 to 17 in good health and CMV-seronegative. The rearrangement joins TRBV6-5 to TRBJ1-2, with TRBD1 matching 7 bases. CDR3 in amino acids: CASSYSLIRGSGYTF. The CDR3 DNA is TGTGCCAGCAGTTACTCCTTAATCAGGGGGTCTGGCTACACCTTC.